The next 5 T cell receptor beta chains were all read from a single sample in a study of identical twins. TCRdb reprocessed the 5' RACE reads with MiXCR, giving one entry per CDR3 protein. The sample shows 200,000 to 300,000 distinct CDR3 sequences, 8% to 11% of them seen only once. Sequencing input: memory T cells sorted from blood. Receptors originate from a man between 45 and 60 years old in good health.

This clonotype was observed at least ten times. This chain uses TRBV6-2 or TRBV6-3 with TRBJ2-1, with TRBD1 matching over 9 bases. The germline gives CDR1 MNHEY, CDR2 SVGEGT. V lost 4 bases and J lost 3; bases outside the gene matches: 13. The CDR3 runs to 18 residues. The DNA of the CDR3 is TGTGCCAGCAGTTCGGGACAGGGAAGGGACTTGATCTACAATGAGCAGTTCTTC. This sequence encodes CASSSGQGRDLIYNEQFF.

The table lists this clonotype with a few counts. V is TRBV10-3 and J is TRBJ2-1; 8 bases align to TRBD2. This CDR3 region has 18 residues. Germline assignment: CDR1 ENHRY and CDR2 SYGVKD. The V and J ends lost 7 bases and 2 bases, in that order; junction bases with no gene match: 16. The CDR3 sequence: CAIKRHPLRGEAYNEQFF. CDR3 nucleotide sequence: TGTGCCATCAAGAGACATCCTTTGCGGGGGGAAGCCTACAATGAGCAGTTCTTC.

This clonotype was seen more than once but under ten times. CDR3 residues: CSALSGLAGGGETQYF. CDR3 sequence (DNA): TGCAGTGCCCTTAGCGGACTAGCGGGAGGAGGGGAGACCCAGTACTTC. The chain carries TRBV20-1 and TRBJ2-5; 14 bases are shared with TRBD2. CDR1 is DFQATT, CDR2 SNEGSKA, per germline (reference sequence). CDR3 length equals 16 residues. With 6 bases clipped from V and 5 bases from J, the junction kept 11 bases outside the gene matches.

This clonotype has a handful of counts. The J gene is TRBJ1-4, the V gene TRBV28; 9 positions match TRBD1. Per the germline V gene, CDR1 is MDHEN and CDR2 is SYDVKM. The CDR3 has 20 residues. Unmatched junction bases numbered 13, after V lost 2 bases and J lost 0 bases. In DNA form, the CDR3 reads TGTGCCAGCAGTTTAGGGATGGGGGACAGGGACTTTGCAACTAATGAAAAACTGTTTTTT. Protein sequence: CASSLGMGDRDFATNEKLFF. The full variable domain, rest sourced from reference TRBV28 and TRBJ1-4, is DVKVTQSSRYLVKRTGEKVFLECVQDMDHENMFWYRQDPGLGLRLIYFSYDVKMKEKGDIPEGYSVSREKKERFSLILESASTNQTSMYLCASSLGMGDRDFATNEKLFFGSGTQLSVL.

The sample holds many counts of this clonotype. This chain links TRBV9 with TRBJ1-2; TRBD1 matches 7 bases. Looked up from germline, CDR1 is SGDLS and CDR2 is YYNGEE. V lost 2 bases to trimming and J lost 6 bases; unmatched junction nucleotides: 4. This CDR3 comprises 13 residues. The CDR3 nucleotides read TGTGCCAGCAGCGTCATTCAGGGGGATGGCTACACCTTC. Amino acid sequence: CASSVIQGDGYTF.